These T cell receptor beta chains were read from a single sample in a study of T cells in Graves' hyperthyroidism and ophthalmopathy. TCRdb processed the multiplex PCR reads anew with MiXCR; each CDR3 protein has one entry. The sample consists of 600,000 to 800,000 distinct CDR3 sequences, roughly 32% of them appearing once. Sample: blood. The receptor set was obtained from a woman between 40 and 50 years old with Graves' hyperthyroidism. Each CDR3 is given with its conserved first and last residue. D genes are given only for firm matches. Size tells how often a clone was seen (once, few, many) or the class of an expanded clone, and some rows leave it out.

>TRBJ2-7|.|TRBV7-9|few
CASGPRTDSYEQYF
TGTGCCAGCGGGCCACGGACGGATTCCTACGAGCAGTACTTC
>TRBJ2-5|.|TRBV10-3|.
CAISEKVDRDGGASKETQYF
TGTGCCATCAGTGAGAAAGTGGACAGGGACGGGGGGGCCAGCAAAGAGACCCAGTACTTC
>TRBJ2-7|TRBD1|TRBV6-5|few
CASSYRGQESYEQYF
TGTGCCAGCAGTTACCGGGGACAGGAATCCTACGAGCAGTACTTC
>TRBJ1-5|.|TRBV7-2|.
CASSPGRASQPQHF
TGTGCCAGCAGCCCCGGACGGGCCAGTCAGCCCCAGCATTTT
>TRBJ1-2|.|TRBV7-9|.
CASSLSWGEGGYTF
TGTGCCAGCAGCTTATCTTGGGGAGAGGGGGGCTACACCTTC
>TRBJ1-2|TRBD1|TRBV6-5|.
CASNGGQGDYGYTF
TGTGCCAGCAACGGCGGACAGGGGGACTATGGCTACACCTTC
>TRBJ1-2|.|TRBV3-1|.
CASSQAGGGQNYGYTF
TGTGCCAGCAGCCAGGCCGGAGGGGGGCAAAACTATGGCTACACCTTC
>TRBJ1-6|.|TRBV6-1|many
CASSLIFGGTNSPLHF
TGTGCCAGCAGCCTCATTTTTGGGGGGACGAATTCACCCCTCCACTTT
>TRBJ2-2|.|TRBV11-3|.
CASSSRQGGNTGELFF
TGTGCCAGCAGCTCCCGACAGGGAGGGAACACCGGGGAGCTGTTTTTT
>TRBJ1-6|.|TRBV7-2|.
CASSGGSKSPLHF
TGTGCCAGCAGCGGGGGTTCAAAATCACCCCTCCACTTT
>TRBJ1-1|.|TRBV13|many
CASVRNTEAFF
TGTGCCAGCGTCAGGAACACTGAAGCTTTCTTT
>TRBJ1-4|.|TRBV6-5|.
CASRHPSLGDEKLFF
TGTGCCAGCCGCCATCCGAGCTTGGGAGACGAAAAACTGTTTTTT
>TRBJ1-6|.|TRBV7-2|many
CASSPGETLSPLHF
TGTGCCAGCAGCCCAGGGGAAACCCTTTCCCCCCTCCACTTT
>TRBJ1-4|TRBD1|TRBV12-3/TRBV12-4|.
CASRRRTGAPKLFF
TGTGCCAGCAGACGCAGGACAGGGGCCCCCAAACTGTTTTTT
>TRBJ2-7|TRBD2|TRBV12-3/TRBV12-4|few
CASSSLGGGAYEQYF
TGTGCCAGCAGTTCCTTGGGTGGGGGGGCCTACGAGCAGTACTTC
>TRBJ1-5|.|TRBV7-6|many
CASSSSNHQPQHF
TGTGCCAGCAGCTCTTCCAATCATCAGCCCCAGCATTTT
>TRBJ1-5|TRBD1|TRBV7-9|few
CASSGNRGRGPQHF
TGTGCCAGCAGCGGAAACAGGGGCCGTGGGCCCCAGCATTTT
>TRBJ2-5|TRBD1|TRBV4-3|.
CASSQDGTGIETQYF
TGCGCCAGCAGCCAAGACGGGACAGGAATCGAGACCCAGTACTTC
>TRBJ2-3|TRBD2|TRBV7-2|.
CASSLLAGLDTQYF
TGTGCCAGCAGCTTACTAGCGGGACTAGATACGCAGTATTTT
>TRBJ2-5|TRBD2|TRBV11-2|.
CASSLYGQRGGRETQYF
TGTGCCAGCAGCTTATATGGCCAGCGGGGGGGCCGTGAGACCCAGTACTTC
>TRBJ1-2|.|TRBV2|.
CASSEGPNREYTF
TGTGCCAGCAGCGAGGGGCCCAACAGAGAGTACACCTTC
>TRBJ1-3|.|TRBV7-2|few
CASSQGRARGAGNTIYF
TGCGCCAGCAGCCAAGGAAGGGCTAGGGGAGCTGGAAACACCATATATTTT
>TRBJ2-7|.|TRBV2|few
CASRGGGQSYEQYF
TGTGCCAGCAGGGGGGGGGGACAGTCCTACGAGCAGTACTTC
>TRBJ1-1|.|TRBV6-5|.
CASGKETGLNRGSFF
TGTGCCAGCGGGAAAGAGACAGGTCTCAATAGGGGATCTTTCTTT
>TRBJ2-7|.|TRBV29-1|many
CSVARDSFEQYF
TGCAGCGTTGCTAGGGATTCGTTCGAGCAGTACTTC
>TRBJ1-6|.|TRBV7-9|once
CASNPGTFLHF
TGTGCCAGCAACCCAGGGACCTTCCTCCACTTT
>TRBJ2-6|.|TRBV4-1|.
CASSQVQGSGANILTF
TGCGCCAGCAGCCAAGTTCAAGGCTCTGGGGCCAACATCCTGACTTTC
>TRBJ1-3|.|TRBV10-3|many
CAITSGENSGNTIYF
TGTGCCATCACCTCAGGGGAGAACTCTGGAAACACCATATATTTT
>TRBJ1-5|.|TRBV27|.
CASSLSTDSRNQPQHF
TGTGCCAGCAGTTTATCTACGGACAGTCGCAATCAGCCCCAGCATTTT
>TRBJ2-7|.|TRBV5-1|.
CASSTRGTAPYEQYF
TGCGCCAGCAGCACTCGGGGGACCGCGCCCTACGAGCAGTACTTC
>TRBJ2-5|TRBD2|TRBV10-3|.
CAIRAGGNTGETQYF
TGTGCCATCAGAGCGGGAGGTAACACCGGGGAGACCCAGTACTTC
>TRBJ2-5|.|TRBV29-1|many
CSVETWMQTQYF
TGCAGCGTTGAAACGTGGATGCAGACCCAGTACTTC
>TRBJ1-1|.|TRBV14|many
CASSRKTWDTEAFF
TGTGCCAGCAGCCGTAAGACTTGGGACACTGAAGCTTTCTTT
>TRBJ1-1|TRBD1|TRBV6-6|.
CASSYSGQGNTEASF
TGTGCCAGCAGTTACAGCGGACAGGGAAACACTGAAGCTTCCTTT
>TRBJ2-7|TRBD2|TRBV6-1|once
CASSFAGGSHEQYF
TGTGCCAGCAGTTTCGCGGGGGGATCACACGAGCAGTACTTC
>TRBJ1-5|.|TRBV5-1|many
CASSLSPGGNQPQHF
TGCGCCAGCAGCTTGTCTCCAGGGGGCAATCAGCCCCAGCATTTT
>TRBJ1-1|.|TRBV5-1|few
CASSLTELFTEAFF
TGTGCCAGCAGCTTGACAGAACTATTCACTGAAGCTTTCTTT
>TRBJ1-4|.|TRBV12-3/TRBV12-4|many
CASSARGELFF
TGTGCCAGCAGTGCCCGGGGGGAACTGTTTTTT
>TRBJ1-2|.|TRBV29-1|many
CSVEDVQYGYTF
TGCAGCGTTGAAGATGTCCAGTATGGCTACACCTTC
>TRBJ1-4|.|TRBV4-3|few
CASSQQGLEEKLFF
TGCGCCAGCAGCCAACAGGGGCTAGAAGAAAAACTGTTTTTT
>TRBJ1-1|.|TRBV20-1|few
CSAHEEWGANTEAFF
TGCAGTGCCCACGAAGAGTGGGGGGCGAACACTGAAGCTTTCTTT
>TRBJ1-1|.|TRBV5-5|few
CASSSWTGNTEAFF
TGTGCCAGCAGCTCCTGGACTGGGAACACTGAAGCTTTCTTT
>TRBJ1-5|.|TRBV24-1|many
CATSRRRVPNQPQHF
TGTGCCACCAGTCGCAGAAGGGTCCCAAATCAGCCCCAGCATTTT
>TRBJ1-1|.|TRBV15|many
CATSRTIAWGMNTEAFF
TGTGCCACCAGCAGAACCATAGCCTGGGGAATGAACACTGAAGCTTTCTTT
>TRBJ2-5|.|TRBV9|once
CASSVEGGTETQYF
TGTGCCAGCAGCGTAGAGGGGGGGACTGAGACCCAGTACTTC
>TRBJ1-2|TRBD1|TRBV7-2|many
CASNRQGEGGYTF
TGTGCCAGCAACCGACAGGGGGAGGGAGGCTACACCTTC
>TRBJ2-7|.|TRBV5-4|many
CASGPWRGLDEQYF
TGTGCCAGTGGTCCTTGGCGGGGCCTGGACGAGCAGTACTTC
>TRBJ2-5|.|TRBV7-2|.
CASSQVSVVVAPEIRETQYF
TGTGCCAGCAGCCAAGTTAGCGTCGTGGTAGCCCCCGAGATAAGAGAGACCCAGTACTTC
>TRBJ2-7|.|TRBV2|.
CASRMLSSYEQYF
TGTGCCAGCAGAATGCTGAGCTCCTACGAGCAGTACTTC
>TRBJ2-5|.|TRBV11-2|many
CASSLEVLQETQYF
TGTGCCAGCAGCTTGGAGGTCTTACAAGAGACCCAGTACTTC
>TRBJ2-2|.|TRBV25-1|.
CASSAEHTGELFF
TGTGCCAGCAGTGCGGAACACACCGGGGAGCTGTTTTTT
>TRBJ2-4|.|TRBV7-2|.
CASSLRIRKNIQYF
TGTGCCAGCAGCCTCCGAATCAGGAAAAACATTCAGTACTTC
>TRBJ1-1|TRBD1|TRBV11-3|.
CASSLVPDRVGTEAFF
TGTGCCAGCAGCTTAGTTCCGGACAGGGTAGGGACTGAAGCTTTCTTT